The T cell receptor (beta chain) under discussion was sequenced for a study of cytomegalovirus exposure and HLA in healthy donors. Whole-study context: Early released data comprised about 85 million unique TCRs from HLA-typed donors.

Comment on this clone: Its antigen is currently unknown.

CDR1 is MGHRA, CDR2 YSYEKL, per germline. The CDR3 is 15 residues long. Trimming removed 1 base at V and 4 bases at J, with 10 bases between. Findings and limits, study-wide: Overall, approximately 150 TCR beta chains were annotated as cytomegalovirus-associated. On later analysis, the bulk of CMV-associated TCR beta chains appeared to be HLA-restricted.

The primer mix had 60 Vbeta and 13 Jbeta primers. Libraries were prepared by immunoSEQ multiplex PCR; TCRdb keeps only in-frame clonotypes and omits some of them. The sample carries about 100,000 clones, about 83% recorded once. Healthy donors of bone marrow made up the group. Sequenced sample: PBMCs. The rearrangement links TRBV4-1 to TRBJ2-2; D is perhaps TRBD1 (6 bases). The clonotype comes from a female donor in good health and CMV-seropositive. CDR3 protein: CASSQGQGGTGELFF. CDR3 sequence (DNA): TGCGCCAGCAGCCAAGGCCAAGGGGGCACCGGGGAGCTGTTTTTT.